This is a list of T cell receptor beta chains from one sample in a study of cytomegalovirus exposure and HLA in healthy donors. The data were produced by immunoSEQ multiplex PCR, yet TCRdb's version contains in-frame clones alone and is incomplete. Counted here are over 150,000 clones, roughly three quarters occurring once; the ten biggest clones make up 2.5% to 3.5%. The material sequenced was PBMCs. These receptors all come from a woman between 45 and 60 years old in good health and CMV-seropositive. CDR3s include the opening cysteine and the closing phenylalanine or tryptophan. A D gene is named only where the DNA matches it firmly. Clone size is not always given. Where it is, it says once, few, many or a class for expanded clones.

d_gene: .
v_gene: TRBV28
abundance: .
CDR3aa: CASPPSEFRTDTQYF

d_gene: .
v_gene: TRBV5-4
abundance: .
CDR3aa: CASSPSRGTDTQYF

d_gene: .
v_gene: TRBV5-4
abundance: .
CDR3aa: CASSLEGGEAFF

d_gene: .
v_gene: TRBV7-9
abundance: .
CDR3aa: CASSLEGIGRTNEKLFF

d_gene: .
v_gene: TRBV11-2
abundance: .
CDR3aa: CASSSPGKPQHF

d_gene: .
v_gene: TRBV18
abundance: .
CDR3aa: CASSPPDKAGYTF

d_gene: .
v_gene: TRBV18
abundance: .
CDR3aa: CASSSIGGNTEAFF

d_gene: .
v_gene: TRBV11-3
abundance: once
CDR3aa: CASSPGYYGYTF

d_gene: .
v_gene: TRBV2
abundance: .
CDR3aa: CASSETAGGGEKLFF

d_gene: .
v_gene: TRBV9
abundance: .
CDR3aa: CASSVNRWTDTQYF

d_gene: .
v_gene: TRBV14
abundance: .
CDR3aa: CASSFRTGELFF

d_gene: .
v_gene: TRBV7-3
abundance: .
CDR3aa: CASSRARGEKLFF

d_gene: .
v_gene: TRBV5-1
abundance: .
CDR3aa: CASSFRPQGEVRDTQYF

d_gene: .
v_gene: TRBV2
abundance: .
CDR3aa: CASKDHSSYNEQFF

d_gene: .
v_gene: TRBV18
abundance: .
CDR3aa: CASSSRGLPPYEQYF

d_gene: .
v_gene: TRBV13
abundance: .
CDR3aa: CASSLPGIDNEQFF

d_gene: TRBD1
v_gene: TRBV12-5
abundance: .
CDR3aa: CASGQSGQGSNYGYTF

d_gene: TRBD1
v_gene: TRBV5-1
abundance: few
CDR3aa: CASSLLGQGIRTNTGELFF

d_gene: .
v_gene: TRBV10-3
abundance: .
CDR3aa: CAISDRDTGSNQPQHF

d_gene: .
v_gene: TRBV13
abundance: .
CDR3aa: CASSFRTDPLLEKLFF

d_gene: .
v_gene: TRBV27
abundance: .
CDR3aa: CASSSRGGNQPQHF

d_gene: .
v_gene: TRBV19
abundance: .
CDR3aa: CASMAQADWVYGYTF

d_gene: .
v_gene: TRBV29-1
abundance: .
CDR3aa: CSVGLGQNQETQYF

d_gene: TRBD2
v_gene: TRBV5-1
abundance: .
CDR3aa: CASSLEVAGGNTGELFF

d_gene: .
v_gene: TRBV9
abundance: .
CDR3aa: CASSVAASVGGTEAFF

d_gene: .
v_gene: TRBV7-9
abundance: .
CDR3aa: CASSLSYEQYF

d_gene: .
v_gene: TRBV5-1
abundance: .
CDR3aa: CASSLGLGVSGANVLTF

d_gene: TRBD2
v_gene: TRBV7-9
abundance: .
CDR3aa: CASSPGTSGRQRQETQYF

d_gene: TRBD2
v_gene: TRBV28
abundance: .
CDR3aa: CASSSSGSGTDTQYF

d_gene: TRBD1
v_gene: TRBV5-4
abundance: .
CDR3aa: CASSSGQGRTDTQYF

d_gene: .
v_gene: TRBV4-2
abundance: .
CDR3aa: CASSQEVGSGNSPLHF

d_gene: .
v_gene: TRBV19
abundance: .
CDR3aa: CASTAGSYNSPLHF

d_gene: TRBD2
v_gene: TRBV10-3
abundance: .
CDR3aa: CAISERGLADTDTQYF

d_gene: TRBD1
v_gene: TRBV5-1
abundance: .
CDR3aa: CASTRGQIQETQYF

d_gene: .
v_gene: TRBV6-6
abundance: .
CDR3aa: CASSREGGDTEAFF

d_gene: .
v_gene: TRBV14
abundance: .
CDR3aa: CASSQRTGSSYNEQFF

d_gene: TRBD2
v_gene: TRBV5-5
abundance: .
CDR3aa: CASSTGLAAWDEQFF

d_gene: .
v_gene: TRBV29-1
abundance: .
CDR3aa: CSVEDSPDEQYF

d_gene: .
v_gene: TRBV30
abundance: .
CDR3aa: CAWIRQGQIAFF

d_gene: TRBD2
v_gene: TRBV4-2
abundance: .
CDR3aa: CASSQDSPTSGSPYEQYF

d_gene: TRBD1
v_gene: TRBV4-3
abundance: .
CDR3aa: CASSNRQGAADTQYF

d_gene: .
v_gene: TRBV15
abundance: once
CDR3aa: CATSRDSGVLNEKLFF

d_gene: .
v_gene: TRBV28
abundance: .
CDR3aa: CASSVSDREQYF

d_gene: .
v_gene: TRBV2
abundance: .
CDR3aa: CASSEDYSLEQYF

d_gene: TRBD1
v_gene: TRBV30
abundance: .
CDR3aa: CAWSPGQGITGSFTNSNQPQHF

d_gene: .
v_gene: TRBV18
abundance: few
CDR3aa: CASSVNPGANNEQFF

d_gene: TRBD2
v_gene: TRBV28
abundance: .
CDR3aa: CASSLPGGNEQFF

d_gene: TRBD1
v_gene: TRBV30
abundance: .
CDR3aa: CAWSGGQAEAFF

d_gene: TRBD1
v_gene: TRBV7-2
abundance: few
CDR3aa: CASSLSTGVATEAFF

d_gene: .
v_gene: TRBV9
abundance: .
CDR3aa: CASSVGEGFYEQYF

d_gene: .
v_gene: TRBV28
abundance: .
CDR3aa: CASSSSNYGYTF

d_gene: .
v_gene: TRBV5-1
abundance: few
CDR3aa: CASSLGGTSTDTQYF

d_gene: TRBD1
v_gene: TRBV30
abundance: .
CDR3aa: CAWSVGGAKVGYTF

d_gene: .
v_gene: TRBV23-1
abundance: once
CDR3aa: CASSQAQPRNTEAFF

d_gene: .
v_gene: TRBV18
abundance: .
CDR3aa: CASSPGSSYEQYF

d_gene: TRBD1
v_gene: TRBV5-1
abundance: .
CDR3aa: CASSLDGTATSTDTQYF

d_gene: .
v_gene: TRBV7-2
abundance: .
CDR3aa: CASSLEGGNTEAFF

d_gene: TRBD1
v_gene: TRBV10-3
abundance: .
CDR3aa: CAISGGQPYEQYF

d_gene: .
v_gene: TRBV19
abundance: .
CDR3aa: CASSSSGTNTEAFF

d_gene: .
v_gene: TRBV7-2
abundance: .
CDR3aa: CASSFKGDTEAFF